A selection of T cell receptor beta chains follows, all from one sample in a study of human T cells and chemical hapten exposure. From the RACE reads, TCRdb called clonotypes with MiXCR, one entry per CDR3 protein. The sample lists fewer than 70,000 distinct CDR3 sequences, approximately 7% occurring once. Here the sequenced sample was whole blood, taken in connection with sensitization to the hapten diphenylcyclopropenone (DPC). All receptors come from a woman in her 30s with alopecia areata. Some clones in this sample may be carry-over from other donors' samples. The conserved cysteine and the conserved F or W are not part of the CDR3 here. A clone size is listed for some rows: how often the clone was seen (once, few, many), or a class if it is expanded.

>TRBJ2-3|many|TRBV5-5
ASSLGTSNTDTQY
>TRBJ1-3|many|TRBV15
ATSRDYPSPGQGVLTGNTIY
>TRBJ2-7|many|TRBV3-1
ASSQDLSGGLDEQY
>TRBJ1-2|many|TRBV5-1
ASSSRAGVNRNGYT
>TRBJ1-1|-|TRBV12-3/TRBV12-4
ASSSRRDGTEAF
>TRBJ2-2|-|TRBV6-4
ASSDRDTGELF
>TRBJ2-1|many|TRBV11-2
ASSFPKLDITYNEQF
>TRBJ2-3|few|TRBV7-6
ASSAGLAGGLSTDTQY
>TRBJ2-1|many|TRBV7-2
ASSFRVQGEQF
>TRBJ2-3|many|TRBV5-6
ASTLTGGTDTQY
>TRBJ1-2|many|TRBV12-3/TRBV12-4
ASRNRQGMPGYT
>TRBJ2-1|many|TRBV19
ASSNKGQGSYNEQF
>TRBJ2-2|many|TRBV20-1
SARFDTGELF
>TRBJ1-2|many|TRBV6-6
ASSYRVGGYT
>TRBJ2-1|many|TRBV10-3
AIRKDMTGKDWVASYNEQF
>TRBJ2-7|many|TRBV12-5
ASGPGLRFYEQY
>TRBJ1-1|few|TRBV19
ASSAPMGSPRASTEAF
>TRBJ2-1|few|TRBV19
ASSAGTGGNNEQF
>TRBJ1-1|-|TRBV3-1
ASSYTAFTEAF
>TRBJ1-1|many|TRBV7-3
ASSPRGGNTEAF
>TRBJ2-4|many|TRBV7-8
ASSLAGVIQY
>TRBJ2-1|many|TRBV25-1
ASRKDGPEQF
>TRBJ2-5|many|TRBV5-1
ASSPRQGRETQY
>TRBJ1-1|many|TRBV6-1
ASRSRPTGTGNTEAF
>TRBJ2-3|many|TRBV18
ASSPRGTDTQY
>TRBJ1-5|many|TRBV5-5
ASSLGTGKGPNQPQH
>TRBJ2-3|many|TRBV24-1
ATSPGTGPSTDTQY
>TRBJ1-5|many|TRBV2
ASSPQGRANLNQPQH
>TRBJ2-1|-|TRBV6-2/TRBV6-3
ASSSQIDRPSYNEQF
>TRBJ1-5|-|TRBV2
ASSEQGANQPQH
>TRBJ1-2|many|TRBV6-6
ASTKTEAYGYT
>TRBJ2-1|-|TRBV6-1
ASSGSGSSYNEQF
>TRBJ2-5|many|TRBV15
ATSSWDASAQETQY
>TRBJ2-7|many|TRBV20-1
SARDRIYEQY
>TRBJ1-4|few|TRBV5-1
ASSWDSTNEKLF
>TRBJ1-6|many|TRBV29-1
SVGHNNSPLH
>TRBJ2-3|many|TRBV6-6
ASSYLASYTQY
>TRBJ1-6|many|TRBV12-3/TRBV12-4
ASSSSEGYNSPLH
>TRBJ2-5|many|TRBV30
AWTLRETQY
>TRBJ1-5|few|TRBV19
ASSRTTGHYNQPQH
>TRBJ1-2|-|TRBV20-1
SAREAGQGLHYGYT
>TRBJ2-7|many|TRBV29-1
SVLGTGGKYEQY
>TRBJ2-2|many|TRBV30
AWTKGSKAGELF
>TRBJ2-1|-|TRBV9
ASSVVASGGRYNEQF
>TRBJ2-2|-|TRBV6-5
ASSWRQGWIAGELF
>TRBJ1-1|many|TRBV6-5
ASRRDRENTEAF
>TRBJ1-1|many|TRBV3-1
ASRHSHRADTEAF
>TRBJ1-6|-|TRBV12-3/TRBV12-4
ASSFSAGSRTYNSPLH
>TRBJ2-2|many|TRBV29-1
SGRTGSTGELF
>TRBJ1-1|many|TRBV7-3
ASSKRGDNTEAF
>TRBJ1-6|many|TRBV12-3/TRBV12-4
ASRKITNSPLH
>TRBJ1-2|many|TRBV5-1
ASSLGDHLDGYT
>TRBJ1-1|few|TRBV5-5
ASSRTGNTEAF
>TRBJ2-2|many|TRBV27
ASSLTLPFWTGELF
>TRBJ2-3|-|TRBV3-1
ASSQDWGEDTQY